The rows below give T cell receptor beta chains drawn from one sample of a study of blood T cell repertoires in COVID-19. Repertoires were generated with immunoSEQ multiplex PCR, while TCRdb's copy carries only in-frame clones and drops some. Here the sample spans 99,000 or so clones, approximately 85% being singletons. The specimen was peripheral blood. The origin of the receptors is a man in his 60s with acute or convalescent COVID-19. Each CDR3 is given with its conserved first and last residue. The order of the fields is D gene, V gene, clone size, J gene, CDR3 length, CDR3 protein, CDR3 DNA. The D gene is left open where the match is weak. Where a row states a size, it is once, few, many or the class of an expanded clone; other rows omit it.

TRBD1,TRBV7-2,NA,TRBJ1-2,16,CASSLGGQGQDYGYTF,TGTGCCAGCAGCTTAGGGGGACAGGGCCAAGACTATGGCTACACCTTC
NA,TRBV27,NA,TRBJ1-5,14,CASSFDPGYQPQHF,TGTGCCAGCAGTTTTGACCCCGGGTACCAGCCCCAGCATTTT
TRBD1,TRBV30,once,TRBJ1-5,17,CAWSVRTGEVSNQPQHF,TGTGCCTGGAGTGTAAGGACAGGGGAAGTGAGCAATCAGCCCCAGCATTTT
TRBD1,TRBV5-1,NA,TRBJ2-7,14,CASSLVGEQGGQYF,TGCGCCAGCAGCTTGGTGGGTGAACAGGGGGGGCAGTACTTC
TRBD2,TRBV28,NA,TRBJ2-5,21,CASSLLARGRTSGSHLFAQYF,TGTGCCAGCAGTTTATTGGCCAGGGGGCGGACTAGCGGGAGCCACCTATTCGCCCAGTACTTC
TRBD2,TRBV11-3,NA,TRBJ2-1,14,CASSREDGFNEQFF,TGTGCCAGCTCCCGGGAGGATGGATTTAATGAGCAGTTCTTC
TRBD1,TRBV15,NA,TRBJ2-7,14,CATSLGQGIDEQYF,TGTGCCACCAGCCTTGGACAGGGGATCGACGAGCAGTACTTC
NA,TRBV30,NA,TRBJ2-2,15,CAWREQGKVTGELFF,TGTGCCTGGAGGGAGCAGGGAAAGGTAACCGGGGAGCTGTTTTTT
TRBD1,TRBV9,NA,TRBJ2-5,17,CASSAGRTGGEGETQYF,TGTGCCAGCAGCGCCGGGAGAACAGGGGGCGAGGGAGAGACCCAGTACTTC
TRBD2,TRBV18,NA,TRBJ2-5,14,CASCASGGQETQYF,TGTGCCAGCTGTGCTAGCGGGGGGCAAGAGACCCAGTACTTC
NA,TRBV3-1/TRBV3-2,NA,TRBJ2-7,13,CASSQDPGAEQYF,TGTGCCAGCAGCCAAGATCCTGGGGCCGAGCAGTACTTC
NA,TRBV6-2/TRBV6-3,NA,TRBJ2-7,15,CASSTRLRNLYEQYF,TGTGCCAGCAGTACTCGACTACGAAACCTTTACGAGCAGTACTTC
TRBD1,TRBV11-2,once,TRBJ1-1,14,CASSGQGAPTEAFF,TGTGCCAGCAGCGGACAGGGGGCGCCCACTGAAGCTTTCTTT
NA,TRBV19,NA,TRBJ2-1,14,CASSIVNGNNEQFF,TGTGCCAGTAGTATAGTGAACGGGAACAATGAGCAGTTCTTC
TRBD2,TRBV5-4,NA,TRBJ2-1,15,CASTLDSGPYNEQFF,TGTGCCAGCACCTTGGATAGCGGGCCCTACAATGAGCAGTTCTTC
TRBD1,TRBV30,NA,TRBJ1-2,13,CAWSFQGDYGYTF,TGTGCCTGGAGCTTTCAGGGGGACTATGGCTACACCTTC
NA,TRBV11-2,once,TRBJ1-2,15,CASSLQAGASNGYTF,TGTGCCAGCAGCCTCCAAGCTGGGGCCTCGAATGGCTACACCTTC
NA,TRBV3-1/TRBV3-2,few,TRBJ1-1,14,CATSNSGGDTEAFF,TGTGCCACCAGCAACTCGGGGGGTGACACTGAAGCTTTCTTT
TRBD1,TRBV6-2/TRBV6-3,few,TRBJ1-1,16,CASSYPQDRANTEAFF,TGTGCCAGCAGTTACCCCCAGGACAGGGCGAACACTGAAGCTTTCTTT
NA,TRBV7-8,NA,TRBJ2-3,16,CASSSISSGSTDTQYF,TGTGCCAGCAGCTCAATATCTTCGGGGAGCACAGATACGCAGTATTTT
NA,TRBV28,once,TRBJ1-5,15,CASRQGGEGNQPQHF,TGTGCCAGCAGACAGGGAGGGGAGGGCAATCAGCCCCAGCATTTT
NA,TRBV7-2,NA,TRBJ2-7,16,CASSFDRSGNAWEQYF,TGTGCCAGCAGCTTTGATAGGAGCGGAAACGCGTGGGAGCAGTACTTC
TRBD1,TRBV6-1,few,TRBJ1-4,13,CASSELGPGQPIF,TGTGCCAGCAGTGAACTCGGACCGGGACAGCCTATCTTT
TRBD1,TRBV11-2,NA,TRBJ2-5,12,CASRHRGETQYF,TGTGCCAGCAGACACAGGGGTGAGACCCAGTACTTC
NA,TRBV7-8,NA,TRBJ1-2,14,CASSASSGNYGYTF,TGTGCCAGCAGCGCCAGTTCAGGGAACTATGGCTACACCTTC
NA,TRBV11-3,NA,TRBJ1-1,15,CASSPSFGGRTEAFF,TGTGCCAGCAGCCCCTCCTTTGGAGGTAGGACTGAAGCTTTCTTT
NA,TRBV11-3,NA,TRBJ1-6,13,CASSFREGSPLHF,TGTGCCAGCAGCTTTCGCGAGGGTTCACCCCTCCACTTT
TRBD1,TRBV6-2/TRBV6-3,NA,TRBJ1-1,17,CASSYERTGVRYTEAFF,TGTGCCAGCAGTTACGAAAGGACAGGGGTTCGCTACACTGAAGCTTTCTTT
NA,TRBV24-1,NA,TRBJ2-7,14,CATSDLNRAGEQYF,TGTGCCACCAGTGATTTGAACAGGGCGGGTGAGCAGTACTTC
NA,TRBV30,NA,TRBJ1-2,16,CAWSRYVGAIDYGYTF,TGTGCCTGGAGCCGTTACGTAGGGGCGATTGACTATGGCTACACCTTC
TRBD2,TRBV5-1,NA,TRBJ2-7,12,CASSSTSFEQYF,TGCGCCAGCAGTTCGACTAGCTTTGAGCAGTACTTC
NA,TRBV27,NA,TRBJ2-2,14,CASSPRLRTGELFF,TGTGCCAGCAGTCCGAGGTTAAGAACCGGGGAGCTGTTTTTT
NA,TRBV7-2,NA,TRBJ2-1,12,CASSTPTSEQFF,TGTGCCAGCAGCACCCCCACTAGCGAGCAGTTCTTC
TRBD2,TRBV2,NA,TRBJ2-5,15,CASSASGGYQETQYF,TGTGCCAGCTCTGCTAGCGGGGGGTACCAAGAGACCCAGTACTTC
NA,TRBV11-1,NA,TRBJ2-3,13,CASSSSVRDTQYF,TGTGCCAGCAGCTCAAGCGTAAGAGATACGCAGTATTTT
TRBD1,TRBV10-3,NA,TRBJ2-3,14,CAISPGQFTDTQYF,TGTGCCATCAGCCCGGGACAGTTCACAGATACGCAGTATTTT
NA,TRBV7-2,NA,TRBJ1-4,14,CASTLNRAREKLFF,TGTGCCAGCACCCTCAACAGGGCGCGAGAAAAACTGTTTTTT
TRBD1,TRBV5-4,NA,TRBJ2-3,16,CASSQRLQGDLDTQYF,TGTGCCAGCAGCCAGCGTTTACAGGGGGATTTAGATACGCAGTATTTT
TRBD2,TRBV19,NA,TRBJ2-1,15,CASSGAGVGRYEQFF,TGTGCCAGTAGTGGGGCGGGAGTAGGAAGGTATGAGCAGTTCTTC
TRBD1,TRBV6-5,few,TRBJ1-2,15,CASSYPGTAPNGYTF,TGTGCCAGCAGTTACCCGGGGACAGCCCCGAATGGCTACACCTTC
TRBD1,TRBV14,NA,TRBJ1-4,17,CASSQDLRDRYNEKLFF,TGTGCCAGCAGCCAAGACCTCCGGGACAGATATAATGAAAAACTGTTTTTT
NA,TRBV10-1,NA,TRBJ1-1,14,CASSESGGYTEAFF,TGCGCCAGCAGTGAGTCGGGCGGGTACACTGAAGCTTTCTTT
TRBD2,TRBV24-1,NA,TRBJ2-3,17,CATSAQTSGSLLDTQYF,TGTGCCACCAGTGCCCAAACTAGCGGGAGCCTGTTAGATACGCAGTATTTT
TRBD1,TRBV7-9,NA,TRBJ2-1,13,CASGRDRASEQFF,TGTGCCAGCGGCCGGGACAGGGCGTCTGAGCAGTTCTTC
TRBD2,TRBV3-1/TRBV3-2,NA,TRBJ2-2,18,CASSQGLAGGPDTGELFF,TGTGCCAGCAGCCAAGGACTAGCGGGGGGGCCCGACACCGGGGAGCTGTTTTTT
NA,TRBV25-1,NA,TRBJ2-7,14,CASSETGVSYEQYF,TGTGCCAGCAGTGAGACAGGAGTCTCCTACGAGCAGTACTTC
NA,TRBV7-9,once,TRBJ1-1,14,CASSLALSDTEAFF,TGTGCCAGCAGCTTAGCGTTGTCGGACACTGAAGCTTTCTTT
TRBD2,TRBV29-1,NA,TRBJ2-7,15,CSVEGRGLTSYEQYF,TGCAGCGTTGAAGGCCGGGGACTAACCTCCTACGAGCAGTACTTC
TRBD2,TRBV7-3,NA,TRBJ2-3,17,CASSLSSSGVSTDTQYF,TGTGCCAGCAGTCTGTCGTCTAGCGGGGTCAGCACAGATACGCAGTATTTT
NA,TRBV19,NA,TRBJ2-1,14,CASSIDLAQIQQFF,TGTGCCAGTAGTATAGATCTAGCTCAAATTCAGCAGTTCTTC
NA,TRBV5-1,few,TRBJ1-3,14,CASRDFFSGNTIYF,TGCGCCAGCAGGGACTTCTTCTCTGGAAACACCATATATTTT